This TCR beta chain was sequenced for a study of blood T cell repertoires in COVID-19. Study at large: Acute-phase and convalescent COVID-19 samples originated in the United States, Italy and Spain.

This clone appeared a few times. This table comes from immunoSEQ multiplex PCR, and its TCRdb copy is limited to in-frame clones, with some not included. Here the sample spans about 150,000 clones, about 88% being singletons. This clonotype originated in a woman aged 70-85 years with acute or convalescent COVID-19. Sequenced input: peripheral blood.

As DNA, the CDR3 is TGTGCCAGCATTTCAGGGGGCGCGAACACTGAAGCTTTCTTT. Protein sequence: CASISGGANTEAFF. The rearrangement joins TRBV2 to TRBJ1-1; 8 bases agree with TRBD1. V shed 7 bases, J shed 1 base, and the junction held 5 bases outside the gene matches. Per germline, CDR1 SNHLY and CDR2 FYNNEI. CDR3 size: 14 residues.